The 18 T cell receptor beta chains reported below all come from one sample, sequenced in a study of Ad26.COV2.S vaccination and SARS-CoV-2 variants. Only in-frame clones appear in the TCRdb table, and some are missing; sequencing was by immunoSEQ multiplex PCR. The sample comprises about 330,000 clones, 75% to 90% of which are singletons, and around 5.5% rests with the top ten. Noted treatment: 19 received Ad26.COV2.S at low or high dose, single or two shots; several received placebo; per-sample allocation not given. After the first vaccine or placebo injection, samples were drawn on day 63. This specimen was peripheral blood, taken in a trial of Ad26.COV2.S vaccine versus placebo. Receptors originate from a person aged 18-60 years who received the Ad26.COV2.S COVID-19 vaccine or a placebo.

The chain has TRBV7-8 and TRBJ1-2; D uncertain. This CDR3 is built from 13 residues. Germline assignment: CDR1 SGHVS and CDR2 FQNEAQ. V lost 0 bases and J lost 5, with 7 bases in between. CDR3 protein: CASSLAESYGYTF. CDR3 nucleotides: TGTGCCAGCAGCTTAGCAGAGTCTTATGGCTACACCTTC.

The chain links TRBV5-8 to TRBJ1-6; TRBD1 aligns across 7 bases. V gave up 0 bases and J gave up 4 bases; unmatched junction bases: 1. The CDR3 totals 15 residues. CDR1 and CDR2 (germline): SGHTS, YDEGEE. In nucleotides, the CDR3 is TGTGCCAGCAGCTTGGGACAGGGTTATAATTCACCCCTCCACTTT. Its translation: CASSLGQGYNSPLHF.

V and J are TRBV7-3 and TRBJ2-3; tentative D call: TRBD2 (6 bases). The length of the CDR3 is 14 residues. Trimming removed 2 bases at V and 5 bases at J, with 11 bases between. The germline V gene encodes CDR1 SGHTA and CDR2 FQGTGA. The CDR3: CASSLGRAGDTQYF. The CDR3 DNA follows: TGTGCCAGCAGCTTAGGTAGAGCGGGAGATACGCAGTATTTT.

CDR3: CASRDASGLIEKLFF. The CDR3 DNA reads TGTGCCAGCAGGGACGCCTCCGGGCTTATTGAAAAACTGTTTTTT. The V call is TRBV2, the J call TRBJ1-4; no clear D gene. The CDR3 is made up of 15 amino acids. Germline V gene sequence: CDR1 SNHLY, CDR2 FYNNEI. Trimming removed 6 bases from V and 7 bases from J, with 18 bases in between. The complete variable domain, with remaining parts taken from reference TRBV2 and TRBJ1-4, reads EPEVTQTPSHQVTQMGQEVILRCVPISNHLYFYWYRQILGQKVEFLVSFYNNEISEKSEIFDDQFSVERPDGSNFTLKIRSTKLEDSAMYFCASRDASGLIEKLFFGSGTQLSVL.

The V and J genes are TRBV9 and TRBJ1-2, with D hard to call. The CDR3 has 15 amino acids. With 4 bases removed from V and 5 bases from J, the gap between germline ends came to 18 bases. Germline values: CDR1 SGDLS, CDR2 YYNGEE. CDR3 region: CASSPGPLPTYGYTF. The CDR3 DNA sequence: TGTGCCAGCAGCCCCGGGCCTTTACCCACTTATGGCTACACCTTC.

The genes are TRBV19 and TRBJ1-1; D gene uncertain. Germline CDR1 and CDR2: LNHDA and SQIVND (reference sequence). CDR3 length: 15 amino acids. Between the trimmed V and J ends, which lost 1 base and 1 base, there was a span of 10 bases. Here the CDR3 DNA reads TGTGCCAGTAGTATAGGAGTGGACTGGAACACTGAAGCTTTCTTT. Translation: CASSIGVDWNTEAFF.

The rearrangement links TRBV2 to TRBJ1-2; D unclear. Trimming removed 8 bases from V and 3 bases from J, with 22 bases in between. The CDR3 has 16 residues. Germline V gene lookup returns CDR1 SNHLY and CDR2 FYNNEI. The CDR3 here is CASLGRTPIKDYGYTF. Here the CDR3 DNA reads TGTGCCAGCTTAGGTCGGACCCCGATAAAAGACTATGGCTACACCTTC. The variable domain in full, completed from reference TRBV2 and TRBJ1-2, reads EPEVTQTPSHQVTQMGQEVILRCVPISNHLYFYWYRQILGQKVEFLVSFYNNEISEKSEIFDDQFSVERPDGSNFTLKIRSTKLEDSAMYFCASLGRTPIKDYGYTFGSGTRLTVV.

The V and J genes are TRBV10-3 and TRBJ1-2; D is perhaps TRBD1 (5 bases). From germline, CDR1 is ENHRY and CDR2 SYGVKD. The CDR3 length is 13 residues. Trimming removed 6 bases from V and 6 bases from J, with 14 bases in between. The CDR3 protein is CAISVRGVDGYTF. CDR3 coding DNA: TGTGCCATCAGCGTTCGGGGGGTAGATGGCTACACCTTC.

This sequence joins TRBV19 and TRBJ1-2; 9 positions agree with TRBD1. V gave up 5 bases and J gave up 2 bases; unmatched junction bases: 9. Germline V gene data show CDR1 as LNHDA and CDR2 as SQIVND (reference sequence). The CDR3 length is 16 residues. The CDR3 bases are TGTGCCAGTAGTCCGCGTGGACAGGGGAGGAACTATGGCTACACCTTC. This sequence encodes CASSPRGQGRNYGYTF.

The count of this clone is one. As DNA, the CDR3 is TGTGCCAGCAGCTGGGGGACAGGCTACGAGCAGTACTTC. This codes for CASSWGTGYEQYF. V is TRBV5-5 and J is TRBJ2-7; 8 bases line up with TRBD1. Trimming cost V 3 bases and J 3 bases; bases outside gene matches: 2. The germline gives CDR1 SGHKS, CDR2 YYEKEE (reference sequence). This CDR3 has 13 amino acids. The full variable domain, completed using reference TRBV5-5 and TRBJ2-7, is DAGVTQSPTHLIKTRGQQVTLRCSPISGHKSVSWYQQVLGQGPQFIFQYYEKEERGRGNFPDRFSARQFPNYSSELNVNALLLGDSALYLCASSWGTGYEQYFGPGTRLTVT.

The V gene is TRBV6-5, the J gene TRBJ1-5; no clear D gene. V lost 6 bases and J 1 base, leaving 13 bases between the germline ends. The germline gives CDR1 MNHEY, CDR2 SVGAGI. The CDR3 extends over 15 amino acids. CDR3: CASRREEYSNQPQHF. The CDR3 coding sequence is TGTGCCAGCAGGCGTGAGGAGTACAGCAATCAGCCCCAGCATTTT.

V is TRBV7-2 and J is TRBJ2-3; 7 bases fit TRBD1. This CDR3 is 16 amino acids long. J was trimmed by 3 bases and V by 4 bases; bases with no gene match: 10. CDR1 and CDR2 from the germline V gene are SGHTA and FQGNSA. For the CDR3, the DNA is TGTGCCAGCAGCTCTCGACAGGGCTTATTTACAGATACGCAGTATTTT. This codes for CASSSRQGLFTDTQYF.

The chain employs TRBV5-5 and TRBJ1-3, with D perhaps matching TRBD1 (6 bases). Germline CDR1 reads SGHKS; CDR2 reads YYEKEE (reference sequence). V was clipped by 4 bases and J by 2 bases, with 13 bases between them. The CDR3 loop spans 15 amino acids. DNA for the CDR3: TGTGCCAGCAGCCCAACAGGGACTACTGGAAACACCATATATTTT. It encodes CASSPTGTTGNTIYF.

The chain uses TRBV4-3 and TRBJ2-7, with D perhaps assigned TRBD1 or TRBD2 (6 bases each). Between the trimmed V and J ends, which lost 2 bases and 1 base, there was a span of 9 bases. Germline CDR1 is LGHNA and CDR2 is YSLEER. The CDR3 has 14 amino acids. The CDR3 region is CASSQSGASYEQYF. In DNA, the CDR3 is TGCGCCAGCAGCCAATCGGGGGCATCCTACGAGCAGTACTTC.

This clone has more than one count but fewer than ten. This rearrangement joins TRBV27 to TRBJ1-1; D is undetermined. Germline V lookup: CDR1 MNHEY, CDR2 SMNVEV (reference sequence). V gave up 0 bases and J gave up 4 bases, with 6 bases separating them. The CDR3 totals 13 residues. For the CDR3, the DNA is TGTGCCAGCAGTTTATCCCCACTCACTGAAGCTTTCTTT. This sequence encodes CASSLSPLTEAFF.

The V gene is TRBV7-2, the J gene TRBJ2-2; 7 nucleotides match TRBD2. Germline-derived CDR1 and CDR2 are SGHTA and FQGNSA. Losses at the gene ends were 4 bases for V and 6 bases for J; bases not matched to a gene: 11. CDR3 size: 16 residues. The chain's CDR3 is CASSYRLASRPGELFF. CDR3 nucleotide sequence: TGTGCCAGCAGCTACAGACTAGCCTCGAGACCCGGGGAGCTGTTTTTT.

This rearrangement joins TRBV5-1 to TRBJ1-2; tentatively, D is TRBD1 (5 bases). This CDR3 region has 12 residues. V lost 7 bases and J 3 bases, leaving 10 bases between the germline ends. Germline CDR1 is SGHRS and CDR2 is YFSETQ. The CDR3 region is CASADIDYGYTF. The CDR3 nucleotides are TGCGCCAGCGCGGACATAGACTATGGCTACACCTTC.

This chain links TRBV10-1 with TRBJ2-2; D is unclear. V dropped 3 bases and J dropped 2 bases, with 10 bases sitting between them. This CDR3 is 15 amino acids long. Germline V lookup: CDR1 WNHNN, CDR2 SYGVQD (reference sequence). In DNA, the CDR3 is TGCGCCAGCAGTGACAAACTACTAAACACCGGGGAGCTGTTTTTT. It encodes CASSDKLLNTGELFF.